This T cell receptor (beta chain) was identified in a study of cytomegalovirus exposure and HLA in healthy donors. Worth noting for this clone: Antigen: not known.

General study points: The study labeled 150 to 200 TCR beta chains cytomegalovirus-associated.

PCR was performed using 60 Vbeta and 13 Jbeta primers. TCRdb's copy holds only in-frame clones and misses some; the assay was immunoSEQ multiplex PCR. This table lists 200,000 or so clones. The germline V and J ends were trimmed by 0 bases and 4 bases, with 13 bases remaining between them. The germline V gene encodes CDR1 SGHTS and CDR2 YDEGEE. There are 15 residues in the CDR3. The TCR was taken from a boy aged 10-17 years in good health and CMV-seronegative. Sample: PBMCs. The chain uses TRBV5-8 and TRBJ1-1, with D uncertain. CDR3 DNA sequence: TGTGCCAGCAGCTTGGCGACGAGGTACCCCACTGAAGCTTTCTTT. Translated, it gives CASSLATRYPTEAFF.